This TCR beta chain was captured by sequencing in a study of blood T cell repertoires in COVID-19. On the study more broadly: The cDNA or gDNA used as material had been derived from T cells, B-cell-depleted T cells, or PBMCs.

Cohorts were determined from participant-reported clinical history. The method was immunoSEQ multiplex PCR; TCRdb's version includes in-frame clones alone and lacks a portion of them. The data show about 380,000 clones, with more than 75% seen just once and more than 1% held by the top ten. The V segment lost 3 bases and the J segment 6 bases; nucleotides outside the gene matches: 6. The CDR3 loop spans 14 amino acids. Germline CDR1 SGHKS, CDR2 YYEKEE (reference sequence). The V gene is TRBV5-5, the J gene TRBJ1-1, with TRBD1 matching over 9 bases. What was sequenced was PBMCs or T cells enriched from blood (not recorded which). This TCR came from a woman aged 18-35 years who had recovered from COVID-19. In DNA, the CDR3 is TGTGCCAGCAGCTCCCGGGACAGGGTGTCTGAAGCTTTCTTT. This encodes CASSSRDRVSEAFF. The complete variable domain, with remaining parts taken from reference TRBV5-5 and TRBJ1-1, reads DAGVTQSPTHLIKTRGQQVTLRCSPISGHKSVSWYQQVLGQGPQFIFQYYEKEERGRGNFPDRFSARQFPNYSSELNVNALLLGDSALYLCASSSRDRVSEAFFGQGTRLTVV.